This TCR beta chain was identified in a study of T-cell memory formation after mild COVID-19. Findings and caveats of the study: Of the contracting clones, CD4+ ones lay mainly in CM and EM, and CD8+ ones in EMRA.

The authors produced TCR alpha and TCR beta cDNA libraries with sample barcodes and UMIs by 5'RACE using constant-segment primers. TCRdb called the 5' RACE reads again in MiXCR, with one record for every CDR3 protein. The sample has more than 350,000 distinct CDR3 sequences, approximately 21% seen once; the top ten hold around 13%. This clonotype was observed a handful of times. Its antigen is undetermined. This TCR came from an adult woman who had mild COVID-19 (a few samples of this study predate the infection). Cell type and time point are not known. The sequenced sample was PBMCs or a T cell subset sorted from them (not recorded which).

This CDR3 reads CASSPGVVGTGELFF. The DNA of the CDR3 is TGCGCCAGCAGCCCAGGGGTAGTGGGCACCGGGGAGCTGTTTTTT. The chain uses TRBV4-3 and TRBJ2-2; the D gene is possibly TRBD1 (6 bases). Trimming stripped 4 bases from V and 4 bases from J, with 13 bases between. The CDR3 runs 15 residues. Germline CDR1 reads LGHNA; CDR2 reads YSLEER.